Listed here are 28 T cell receptor beta chains from one sample, sequenced in a study of tumor-infiltrating lymphocytes in localized non-small cell lung cancer. Generated by immunoSEQ multiplex PCR, the TCRdb table keeps only in-frame clones and is missing some. Of fewer than 8,000 clones listed, about 80% were seen once; the top ten hold 9%. The sequenced material came from lung tumor tissue. Source of these receptors: a human donor with non-small cell lung cancer.

The chain couples TRBV7-9 to TRBJ2-7; D is unresolved. Germline CDR1 SEHNR, CDR2 FQNEAQ (reference sequence). Trimming took 5 bases from V and 6 from J, leaving 11 bases between them. This CDR3 spans 12 amino acids. The CDR3 region is CASSPPRLEQYF. CDR3 nucleotides: TGTGCCAGCAGCCCCCCCCGGCTCGAGCAGTACTTC.

This chain joins TRBV7-3 and TRBJ2-2; TRBD2 matches at 7 bases. CDR3 length equals 16 residues. Germline V gene lookup returns CDR1 SGHTA and CDR2 FQGTGA. The J segment lost 0 bases and the V segment lost 5 bases, leaving 6 bases of the junction unmatched. CDR3 bases: TGTGCCAGCAGCAGACTAGCACTCGCGAACACCGGGGAGCTGTTTTTT. Translation: CASSRLALANTGELFF.

The chain carries TRBV7-9 and TRBJ2-7; 7 bases line up with TRBD2. The germline CDR1 and CDR2 sequences are SEHNR and FQNEAQ (reference sequence). With 3 bases clipped from V and 0 bases from J, the junction kept 8 bases outside the gene matches. The length of the CDR3 is 16 residues. The CDR3 reads CASSLGAGSSSYEQYF. CDR3 coding DNA: TGTGCCAGCAGCTTGGGAGCGGGATCAAGCTCCTACGAGCAGTACTTC.

V is TRBV10-3 and J is TRBJ1-5; D is perhaps TRBD1 (5 bases). This CDR3 region has 17 residues. Trimming left V 2 bases short and J 0 bases short, with 14 bases between. Germline V gene sequence: CDR1 ENHRY, CDR2 SYGVKD. This CDR3 is CAISEGGPGSSNQPQHF. As DNA, the CDR3 is TGTGCCATCAGTGAGGGGGGACCGGGGAGTAGCAATCAGCCCCAGCATTTT.

The CDR3 is CASSLDGLAADTQYF. In nucleotides, the CDR3 is TGTGCCAGCAGCTTGGATGGACTAGCGGCAGATACGCAGTATTTT. This rearrangement joins TRBV5-4 to TRBJ2-3; 10 bases match TRBD2. Germline V gives CDR1 SGHNT, CDR2 YYREEE (reference sequence). The CDR3 runs 15 residues. V shed 0 bases, J shed 4 bases, and the junction held 2 bases outside the gene matches.

The chain recombines TRBV29-1 with TRBJ2-1; the D gene could be TRBD1 or TRBD2 (6 bases each). The germline gives CDR1 SQVTM, CDR2 ANQGSEA. Trimming pared 4 bases from V and 5 bases from J, leaving 12 bases between. This CDR3 region has 13 residues. The CDR3 region is CSVAGALNNEQFF. The CDR3 DNA sequence: TGCAGCGTTGCGGGGGCCCTGAACAATGAGCAGTTCTTC.

This clone was observed a handful of times. V is TRBV2 and J is TRBJ2-5, with D perhaps TRBD2 (5 bases). The V end lost 1 base, the J end lost 11 bases, and 14 bases lay between the germline ends. The CDR3 length is 13 residues. Germline assignment: CDR1 SNHLY and CDR2 FYNNEI. This chain's CDR3 is CASSEGPFGEQYF. The CDR3 nucleotides are TGTGCCAGCAGTGAAGGACCATTCGGGGAGCAGTACTTC.

The CDR3 nucleotides read TGTGCCAGCAGCTCACAACAGGGTAGCTATGGCTACACCTTC. Its translation: CASSSQQGSYGYTF. This chain links TRBV7-9 with TRBJ1-2; a possible D gene is TRBD1 (6 bases). CDR1 is SEHNR, CDR2 FQNEAQ, per germline (reference sequence). Deletions cut 4 bases from V and 4 bases from J, with 13 bases between. This CDR3 is built from 14 residues.

V usage is TRBV5-1 and J usage is TRBJ2-1; D gene ambiguous. This CDR3 spans 14 amino acids. Trimming removed 1 base from V and 5 bases from J, with 10 bases in between. In germline, CDR1 is SGHRS, CDR2 YFSETQ. CDR3 loop: CASSLTVRNNEQFF. CDR3 DNA: TGCGCCAGCAGCTTGACGGTGAGAAACAATGAGCAGTTCTTC.

This rearrangement joins TRBV13 to TRBJ2-4, with D maybe TRBD1 (5 bases). Germline loops: CDR1 PRHDT, CDR2 FYEKMQ (reference sequence). Trimming pared 0 bases from V and 9 bases from J, leaving 12 bases between. The CDR3 has 14 residues. The CDR3 DNA reads TGTGCCAGCAGCTTAGGTTTAGGGGAAAGCATTCAGTACTTC. Translated: CASSLGLGESIQYF.

The J gene is TRBJ1-4, the V gene TRBV7-6, with 8 positions matching TRBD1. The CDR3 has 16 residues. With 5 bases clipped from V and 4 bases from J, the junction kept 9 bases outside the gene matches. Germline CDR1 SGHVS, CDR2 FNYEAQ. CDR3 protein: CASSVDRDRHNEKLFF. Here the CDR3 DNA reads TGTGCCAGCAGCGTGGACAGGGACCGTCATAATGAAAAACTGTTTTTT.

The chain uses TRBV6-5 and TRBJ1-5; 9 bases match TRBD1. Germline loops: CDR1 MNHEY, CDR2 SVGAGI. This CDR3 is 15 amino acids long. Trimming removed 5 bases from V and 4 bases from J; junction bases left unmatched: 6. CDR3 sequence (DNA): TGTGCCAGCAGTACCCGGGACAGGGATAATCAGCCCCAGCATTTT. Its protein is CASSTRDRDNQPQHF.

The chain carries TRBV30 and TRBJ2-3; 8 nucleotides line up with TRBD2. Germline values: CDR1 GTSNPN, CDR2 SVGIG (reference sequence). The ends lost 4 bases at V and 1 base at J; junction bases unmatched: 4. CDR3 size: 14 residues. In DNA form, the CDR3 reads TGTGCCTGGACGATGGGACTAGGCACAGATACGCAGTATTTT. It encodes CAWTMGLGTDTQYF.

The chain is built from TRBV30 and TRBJ2-7; D possibly corresponds to TRBD2 (6 bases). With 4 bases removed from V and 5 bases from J, the gap between germline ends came to 12 bases. The CDR3 loop spans 12 amino acids. Per germline, CDR1 GTSNPN and CDR2 SVGIG (reference sequence). The CDR3 reads CAWTGVLHEQYF. The CDR3, as DNA: TGTGCCTGGACGGGGGTCCTCCACGAGCAGTACTTC.

This chain uses TRBV18 with TRBJ1-5, with no clear D. The germline CDR1 and CDR2 sequences are KGHSH and LQKENI. CDR3 length: 15 amino acids. Deletions cut 1 base from V and 6 bases from J, with 13 bases between. The CDR3 reads CASSPLGDRAQPQHF. For the CDR3, the DNA is TGTGCCAGCTCACCACTTGGGGATCGCGCTCAGCCCCAGCATTTT.

The genes are TRBV9 and TRBJ2-3, with 14 bases lining up with TRBD2. Germline V lookup: CDR1 SGDLS, CDR2 YYNGEE. V lost 0 bases, J lost 4 bases, and 10 bases stayed unmatched. The CDR3 spans 19 residues. The CDR3 DNA follows: TGTGCCAGCAGCGTAGCCGGAGGGGGACTAGCGGGAGTGGCAGATACGCAGTATTTT. Translated, it gives CASSVAGGGLAGVADTQYF.

The V and J genes are TRBV7-9 and TRBJ2-6; 7 nucleotides agree with TRBD1. The CDR3 is made up of 13 amino acids. V shed 4 bases and J 17 bases; nucleotides not matched to a gene: 11. Germline lookup yields CDR1 SEHNR and CDR2 FQNEAQ (reference sequence). CDR3 nucleotides: TGTGCCAGCAGCTCCCTACAGGGGTCCCTAATGACTTTC. It translates to CASSSLQGSLMTF. Supplemented by reference TRBV7-9 and TRBJ2-6, the full variable domain reads DTGVSQNPRHKITKRGQNVTFRCDPISEHNRLYWYRQTLGQGPEFLTYFQNEAQLEKSRLLSDRFSAERPKGSFSTLEIQRTEQGDSAMYLCASSSLQGSLMTFGAGSRLTVL.

The V gene is TRBV19, the J gene TRBJ1-2; 7 bases align to TRBD1. The CDR3 totals 15 residues. The V segment lost 5 bases and the J segment 2 bases; nucleotides outside the gene matches: 8. Per germline, CDR1 LNHDA and CDR2 SQIVND (reference sequence). The DNA of the CDR3 is TGTGCCAGTAGTCCCCGACAGGGAAGGAACTATGGCTACACCTTC. Translation gives CASSPRQGRNYGYTF.

The chain uses TRBV5-5 and TRBJ1-5, with D perhaps matching TRBD1 (6 bases). Trimming removed 4 bases from V and 1 base from J, with 12 bases in between. Looked up from germline, CDR1 is SGHKS and CDR2 is YYEKEE (reference sequence). CDR3 length: 15 amino acids. The CDR3 here is CASSPRGGSNQPQHF. The CDR3 coding sequence is TGTGCCAGCAGCCCCCGTGGGGGCAGCAATCAGCCCCAGCATTTT.

The V call is TRBV6-5, the J call TRBJ1-5, with TRBD1 matching over 8 bases. The CDR3 loop spans 14 amino acids. CDR1 MNHEY and CDR2 SVGAGI come from the germline V gene. J was trimmed by 10 bases and V by 6 bases; bases with no gene match: 11. As DNA, the CDR3 is TGTGCCAGCAGAGAAACCGGGACAGGCCTACCCCAGCATTTT. Protein sequence: CASRETGTGLPQHF.

J is TRBJ2-1 and V is TRBV5-4; D ambiguous. CDR1 and CDR2 (germline): SGHNT, YYREEE (reference sequence). V lost 5 bases and J 8 bases, leaving 11 bases between the germline ends. CDR3 size: 12 residues. In DNA, the CDR3 is TGTGCCAGCAGTTATAGGGTGGATGAGCAGTTCTTC. Protein sequence: CASSYRVDEQFF.

The V and J genes are TRBV6-1 and TRBJ1-3; D unresolved. The V gene's germline CDR1 is MNHNS and CDR2 SASEGT. Trimming left V 9 bases short and J 4 bases short, with 19 bases between. CDR3 size: 15 residues. DNA of the CDR3: TGTGCCAGTCGAGGACGGCGGGCGGAAGGAAACACCATATATTTT. It codes for CASRGRRAEGNTIYF.

The chain couples TRBV20-1 to TRBJ1-4; D ambiguous. In germline, CDR1 is DFQATT, CDR2 SNEGSKA (reference sequence). The CDR3 runs 11 residues. Trimming took 0 bases from V and 5 from J, leaving 1 base between them. CDR3 nucleotides: TGCAGTGCTAGAGAGAATGAAAAACTGTTTTTT. It yields the protein CSARENEKLFF.

This clone appeared a single time. The CDR3: CASSLGGTGGDEQFF. The CDR3 DNA follows: TGCGCCAGCAGCTTGGGAGGGACAGGGGGAGATGAGCAGTTCTTC. The V call is TRBV5-1, the J call TRBJ2-1; TRBD1 matches at 11 bases. The CDR3 length is 15 residues. Germline lookup yields CDR1 SGHRS and CDR2 YFSETQ. Trimming removed 0 bases from V and 8 bases from J; junction bases left unmatched: 4.

V is TRBV7-9 and J is TRBJ2-5; perhaps TRBD1 as D (6 bases). Germline V CDR1 and CDR2: SEHNR, FQNEAQ (reference sequence). The germline V and J ends were trimmed by 4 bases and 2 bases, with 14 bases remaining between them. The CDR3 is 15 amino acids. The DNA for the CDR3 is TGTGCCAGCAGCTCCGTTACGGGACAACAAGAGACCCAGTACTTC. It is translated as CASSSVTGQQETQYF.

This chain links TRBV2 with TRBJ1-2; TRBD1 is a possible D gene (6 bases). V was clipped by 4 bases and J by 3 bases, with 12 bases between them. The CDR3 runs 14 residues. Germline CDR1 SNHLY, CDR2 FYNNEI. The CDR3 loop reads CASSVGGAHYGYTF. CDR3 in DNA: TGTGCCAGCAGTGTCGGGGGCGCTCACTATGGCTACACCTTC.

The chain combines TRBV10-1 with TRBJ1-1; D is unresolved. Germline V gene lookup returns CDR1 WNHNN and CDR2 SYGVQD (reference sequence). Trimming left V 2 bases short and J 5 bases short, with 12 bases between. The CDR3 is made up of 14 amino acids. The CDR3 here is CASSENPRGTEAFF. The CDR3 DNA reads TGCGCCAGCAGTGAGAATCCCCGGGGTACTGAAGCTTTCTTT.

The chain employs TRBV27 and TRBJ2-1; D unclear. The length of the CDR3 is 12 residues. V lost 3 bases to trimming and J lost 7 bases, with 7 bases between them. The germline V gene encodes CDR1 MNHEY and CDR2 SMNVEV (reference sequence). Written as DNA, the CDR3 is TGTGCCAGCAGTTTTACTGGAAATGAGCAGTTCTTC. Protein: CASSFTGNEQFF.